This is a list of T cell receptor beta chains from one sample in a study of vaccination effects on CD4 cells after COVID-19. The protocol was immunoSEQ multiplex PCR, while the TCRdb copy is restricted to in-frame clones and leaves out a portion. The profile shows about 36,000 clones, around 69% of them singletons. These TCRs' antigens remain unknown. The sequences come from CD4+ T cells from PBMCs cultured with HCoV-NL63 spike peptides, collected before COVID-19 vaccination. Source of these receptors: a human donor who had a prior SARS-CoV-2 infection. CDR3s include the opening cysteine and the closing phenylalanine or tryptophan. The order of the fields is V gene, J gene, clone size, CDR3 protein. A clone size is listed for some rows: how often the clone was seen (once, few, many), or a class if it is expanded.

V gene: TRBV5-1; J gene: TRBJ2-2; clone size: once; CDR3 protein: CASRKVRDSQRNTGELFF
V gene: TRBV6-2/TRBV6-3; J gene: TRBJ2-7; clone size: .; CDR3 protein: CASSYSGAARAVYEQYF
V gene: TRBV9; J gene: TRBJ2-2; clone size: .; CDR3 protein: CASSVGGLENTGELFF
V gene: TRBV7-2; J gene: TRBJ2-7; clone size: .; CDR3 protein: CASSVSSGGIYEQYF
V gene: TRBV7-2; J gene: TRBJ1-2; clone size: .; CDR3 protein: CASSLSRDRGGMNGYTF
V gene: TRBV4-3; J gene: TRBJ2-1; clone size: .; CDR3 protein: CASSQSSANSYNEQFF
V gene: TRBV7-5; J gene: TRBJ2-7; clone size: .; CDR3 protein: CAPQFQESYEQYF
V gene: TRBV5-1; J gene: TRBJ2-3; clone size: .; CDR3 protein: CASSLARSSGGAPDTQYF
V gene: TRBV18; J gene: TRBJ2-7; clone size: .; CDR3 protein: CASSQRGRGQYF
V gene: TRBV21-1; J gene: TRBJ2-7; clone size: .; CDR3 protein: CASSKDSPPPSEEQYF
V gene: TRBV19; J gene: TRBJ1-2; clone size: .; CDR3 protein: CASSNEPGQANGYTF
V gene: TRBV19; J gene: TRBJ2-5; clone size: .; CDR3 protein: CASSMVMRDRDEETQYF
V gene: TRBV7-2; J gene: TRBJ1-1; clone size: .; CDR3 protein: CASSFLWQLNTEAFF
V gene: TRBV9; J gene: TRBJ1-3; clone size: .; CDR3 protein: CASSVEGRRDTIYF
V gene: TRBV20-1; J gene: TRBJ2-3; clone size: .; CDR3 protein: CSASGLAPPDTQYF
V gene: TRBV24-1; J gene: TRBJ1-5; clone size: .; CDR3 protein: CATSDGGGVNQPQHF
V gene: TRBV27; J gene: TRBJ2-1; clone size: .; CDR3 protein: CASSLRHRGTYNEQFF
V gene: TRBV28; J gene: TRBJ2-7; clone size: few; CDR3 protein: CASSSPSGYSYEQYF
V gene: TRBV24-1; J gene: TRBJ1-5; clone size: .; CDR3 protein: CATSETGQGSGQPQHF
V gene: TRBV4-1; J gene: TRBJ1-1; clone size: once; CDR3 protein: CASSQSPFGSPSEAFF
V gene: TRBV20-1; J gene: TRBJ2-7; clone size: .; CDR3 protein: CSASIKAGSYEQYF
V gene: TRBV28; J gene: TRBJ2-7; clone size: .; CDR3 protein: CASSSVGWQVNSYEQYF
V gene: TRBV6-5; J gene: TRBJ2-5; clone size: once; CDR3 protein: CASSYPSGQGKETQYF
V gene: TRBV5-1; J gene: TRBJ1-6; clone size: .; CDR3 protein: CASSFLGSADSPLHF
V gene: TRBV27; J gene: TRBJ1-5; clone size: .; CDR3 protein: CASSLERRGRRGNQPQHF
V gene: TRBV10-3; J gene: TRBJ2-5; clone size: .; CDR3 protein: CAISRTVKWETQYF
V gene: TRBV27; J gene: TRBJ2-2; clone size: .; CDR3 protein: CASIEPNTGELFF
V gene: TRBV9; J gene: TRBJ2-1; clone size: .; CDR3 protein: CASSTDSYNEQFF
V gene: TRBV7-8; J gene: TRBJ1-3; clone size: .; CDR3 protein: CASSLVGDRGNTIYF
V gene: TRBV6-6; J gene: TRBJ1-1; clone size: .; CDR3 protein: CASSYTGGGTEAFF
V gene: TRBV4-1; J gene: TRBJ2-3; clone size: .; CDR3 protein: CASSLNTDTQYF
V gene: TRBV2; J gene: TRBJ1-2; clone size: .; CDR3 protein: CASSDVTGTGGSGTF
V gene: TRBV3-1/TRBV3-2; J gene: TRBJ2-2; clone size: .; CDR3 protein: CASSLAGGRNTGELFF
V gene: TRBV3-1/TRBV3-2; J gene: TRBJ2-1; clone size: .; CDR3 protein: CASSPYSYNEQFF
V gene: TRBV19; J gene: TRBJ1-2; clone size: few; CDR3 protein: CASSRDSRNYGYTF
V gene: TRBV6-5; J gene: TRBJ1-2; clone size: .; CDR3 protein: CATSPTGNYGYTF
V gene: TRBV2; J gene: TRBJ1-4; clone size: .; CDR3 protein: CASSQHDPTNEKLFF
V gene: TRBV18; J gene: TRBJ1-1; clone size: .; CDR3 protein: CASSPVGQDEAFF
V gene: TRBV19; J gene: TRBJ2-3; clone size: .; CDR3 protein: CASSRGGMPDTQYF
V gene: TRBV7-2; J gene: TRBJ2-7; clone size: .; CDR3 protein: CASSLAAFYEQYF
V gene: TRBV19; J gene: TRBJ1-4; clone size: few; CDR3 protein: CASGAGWTANEKLFF